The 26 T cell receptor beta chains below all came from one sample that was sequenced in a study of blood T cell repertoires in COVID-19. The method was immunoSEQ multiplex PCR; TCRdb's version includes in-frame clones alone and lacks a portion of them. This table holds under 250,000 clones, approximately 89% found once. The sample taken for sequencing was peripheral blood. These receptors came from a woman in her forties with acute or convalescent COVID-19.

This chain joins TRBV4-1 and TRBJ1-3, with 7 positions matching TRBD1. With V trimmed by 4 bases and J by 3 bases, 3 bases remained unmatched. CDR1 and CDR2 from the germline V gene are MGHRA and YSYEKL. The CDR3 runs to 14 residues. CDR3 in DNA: TGCGCCAGCAGCCCTCAGGGGGGTGGAAACACCATATATTTT. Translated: CASSPQGGGNTIYF.

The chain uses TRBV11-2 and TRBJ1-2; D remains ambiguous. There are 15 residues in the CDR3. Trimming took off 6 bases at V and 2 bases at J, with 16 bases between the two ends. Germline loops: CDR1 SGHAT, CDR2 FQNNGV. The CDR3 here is CASSKGEGWNYGYTF. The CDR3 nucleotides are TGTGCCAGCAGTAAAGGAGAGGGATGGAACTATGGCTACACCTTC.

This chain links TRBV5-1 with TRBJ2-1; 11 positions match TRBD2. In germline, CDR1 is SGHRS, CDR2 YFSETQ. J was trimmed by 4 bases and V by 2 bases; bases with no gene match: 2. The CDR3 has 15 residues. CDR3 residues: CASSLIAGGYNEQFF. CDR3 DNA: TGCGCCAGCAGCTTAATAGCGGGGGGGTACAATGAGCAGTTCTTC.

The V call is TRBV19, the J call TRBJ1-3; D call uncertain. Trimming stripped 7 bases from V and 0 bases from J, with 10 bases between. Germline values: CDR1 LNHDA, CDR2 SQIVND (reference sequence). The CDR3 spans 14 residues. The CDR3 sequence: CASTHSGSGNTIYF. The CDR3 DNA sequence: TGTGCCAGTACCCACAGTGGCTCTGGAAACACCATATATTTT.

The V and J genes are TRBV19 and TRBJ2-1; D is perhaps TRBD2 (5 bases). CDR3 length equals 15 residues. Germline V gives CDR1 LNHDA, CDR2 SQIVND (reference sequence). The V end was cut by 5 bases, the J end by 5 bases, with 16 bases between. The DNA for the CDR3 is TGTGCCAGTAGTCGCGAGGAGCGGTGGGACAATGAGCAGTTCTTC. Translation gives CASSREERWDNEQFF. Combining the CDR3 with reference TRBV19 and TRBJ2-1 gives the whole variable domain DGGITQSPKYLFRKEGQNVTLSCEQNLNHDAMYWYRQDPGQGLRLIYYSQIVNDFQKGDIAEGYSVSREKKESFPLTVTSAQKNPTAFYLCASSREERWDNEQFFGPGTRLTVL.

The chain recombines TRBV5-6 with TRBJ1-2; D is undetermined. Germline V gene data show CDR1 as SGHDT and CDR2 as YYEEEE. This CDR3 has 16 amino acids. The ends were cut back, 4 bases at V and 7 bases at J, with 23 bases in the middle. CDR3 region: CASSLNTISVSGGYTF. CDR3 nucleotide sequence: TGTGCCAGCAGCCTTAACACTATCTCGGTCTCGGGTGGCTACACCTTC.

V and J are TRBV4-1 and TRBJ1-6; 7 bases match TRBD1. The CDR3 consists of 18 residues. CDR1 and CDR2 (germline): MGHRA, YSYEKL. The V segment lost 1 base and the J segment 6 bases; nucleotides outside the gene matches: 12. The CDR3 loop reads CASSQGGPLTGLNSPLHF. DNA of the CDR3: TGCGCCAGCAGCCAAGGAGGGCCTTTGACAGGGCTTAATTCACCCCTCCACTTT.

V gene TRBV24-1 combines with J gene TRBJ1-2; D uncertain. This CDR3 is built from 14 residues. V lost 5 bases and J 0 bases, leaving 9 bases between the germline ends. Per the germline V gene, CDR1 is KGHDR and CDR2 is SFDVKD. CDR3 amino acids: CATSAASANYGYTF. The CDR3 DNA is TGTGCCACCAGTGCCGCCTCAGCTAACTATGGCTACACCTTC.

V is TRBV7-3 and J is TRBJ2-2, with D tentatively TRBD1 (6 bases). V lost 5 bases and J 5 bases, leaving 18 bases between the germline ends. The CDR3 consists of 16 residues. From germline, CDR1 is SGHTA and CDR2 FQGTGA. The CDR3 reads CASSPSQGKGTGELFF. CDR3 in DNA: TGTGCCAGCAGCCCCAGCCAGGGGAAAGGGACCGGGGAGCTGTTTTTT.

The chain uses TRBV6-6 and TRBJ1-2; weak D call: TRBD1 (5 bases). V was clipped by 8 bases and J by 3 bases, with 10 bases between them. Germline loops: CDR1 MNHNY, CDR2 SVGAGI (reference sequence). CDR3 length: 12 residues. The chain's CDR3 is CASRGEDYGYTF. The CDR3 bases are TGTGCCAGCCGGGGGGAGGACTATGGCTACACCTTC.

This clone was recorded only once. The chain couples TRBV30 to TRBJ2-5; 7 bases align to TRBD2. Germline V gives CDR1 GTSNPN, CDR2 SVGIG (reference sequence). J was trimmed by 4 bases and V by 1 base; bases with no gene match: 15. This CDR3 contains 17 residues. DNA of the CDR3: TGTGCCTGGAGTGCACGAGCCCCCTATACGGGGGGAGAGACCCAGTACTTC. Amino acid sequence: CAWSARAPYTGGETQYF.

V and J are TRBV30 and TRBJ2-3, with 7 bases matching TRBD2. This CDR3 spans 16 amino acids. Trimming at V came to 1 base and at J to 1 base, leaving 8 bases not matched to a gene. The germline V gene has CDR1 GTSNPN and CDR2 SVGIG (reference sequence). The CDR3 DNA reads TGTGCCTGGAGTGGAGGCGGGGGAGCGGGCACAGATACGCAGTATTTT. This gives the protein CAWSGGGGAGTDTQYF.

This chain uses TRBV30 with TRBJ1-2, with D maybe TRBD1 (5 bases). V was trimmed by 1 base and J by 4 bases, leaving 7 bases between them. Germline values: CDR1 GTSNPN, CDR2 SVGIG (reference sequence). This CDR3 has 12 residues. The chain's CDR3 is CAWSGGSYGYTF. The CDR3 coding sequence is TGTGCCTGGAGTGGGGGCAGCTATGGCTACACCTTC. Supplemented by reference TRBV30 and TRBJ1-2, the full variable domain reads SQTIHQWPATLVQPVGSPLSLECTVEGTSNPNLYWYRQAAGRGLQLLFYSVGIGQISSEVPQNLSASRPQDRQFILSSKKLLLSDSGFYLCAWSGGSYGYTFGSGTRLTVV.

CDR3 nucleotide sequence: TGTGCCAGCAGGAGGGGGCTGAGCACTGAAGCTTTCTTT. It specifies CASRRGLSTEAFF. The V and J genes are TRBV12-3 or TRBV12-4 and TRBJ1-1; 7 bases are a match to TRBD1. The V gene end was trimmed by 6 bases and the J gene end by 4 bases; junction bases not matched to a gene: 5. The CDR3 sequence is 13 residues long.

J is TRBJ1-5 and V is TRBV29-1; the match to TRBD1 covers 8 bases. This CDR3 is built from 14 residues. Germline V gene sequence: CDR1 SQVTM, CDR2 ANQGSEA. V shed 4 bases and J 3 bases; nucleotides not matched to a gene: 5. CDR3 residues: CSVVGQGPNQPQHF. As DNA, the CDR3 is TGCAGCGTTGTCGGACAGGGCCCCAATCAGCCCCAGCATTTT.

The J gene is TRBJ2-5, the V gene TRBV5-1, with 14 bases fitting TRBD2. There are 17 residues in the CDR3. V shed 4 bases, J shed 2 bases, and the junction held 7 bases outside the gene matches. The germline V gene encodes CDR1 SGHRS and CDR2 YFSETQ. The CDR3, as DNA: TGCGCCAGCAGCCAAGGGACTAGCGGGGGAAGGCAAGAGACCCAGTACTTC. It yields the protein CASSQGTSGGRQETQYF.

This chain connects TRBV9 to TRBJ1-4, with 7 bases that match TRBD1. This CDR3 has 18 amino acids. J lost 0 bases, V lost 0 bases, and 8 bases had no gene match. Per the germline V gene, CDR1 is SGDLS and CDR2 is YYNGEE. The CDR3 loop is CASSVEKDRTSTNEKLFF. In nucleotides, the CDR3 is TGTGCCAGCAGCGTAGAAAAGGACAGGACCTCAACTAATGAAAAACTGTTTTTT.

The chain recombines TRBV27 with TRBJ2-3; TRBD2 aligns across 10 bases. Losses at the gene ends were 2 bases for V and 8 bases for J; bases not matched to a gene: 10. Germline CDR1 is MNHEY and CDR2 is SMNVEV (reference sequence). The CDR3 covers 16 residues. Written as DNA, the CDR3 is TGTGCCAGCAGTTTAAAACTAGCGGGGTCCCGAGGTACGCAGTATTTT. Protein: CASSLKLAGSRGTQYF.

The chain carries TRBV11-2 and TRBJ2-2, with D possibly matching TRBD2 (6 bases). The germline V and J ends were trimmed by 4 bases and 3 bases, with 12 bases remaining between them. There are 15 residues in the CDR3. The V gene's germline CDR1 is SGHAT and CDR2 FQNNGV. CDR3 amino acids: CASSWSGRDTGELFF. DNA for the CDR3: TGTGCCAGCAGCTGGAGCGGGCGCGACACCGGGGAGCTGTTTTTT.

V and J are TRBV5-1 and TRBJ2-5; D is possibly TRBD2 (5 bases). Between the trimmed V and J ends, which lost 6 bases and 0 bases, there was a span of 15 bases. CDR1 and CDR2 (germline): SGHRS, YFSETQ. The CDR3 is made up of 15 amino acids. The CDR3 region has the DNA TGCGCCAGCAACCCTTTTGCCGGGGACCAAGAGACCCAGTACTTC. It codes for CASNPFAGDQETQYF.

This CDR3 reads CASSLSRSTDTQYF. DNA of the CDR3: TGTGCCAGCAGCTTATCTAGGAGCACAGATACGCAGTATTTT. The chain uses TRBV11-3 and TRBJ2-3; no reliable D call. Germline V gives CDR1 SGHNT, CDR2 YENEEA. The CDR3 has 14 amino acids. Deletions cut 2 bases from V and 0 bases from J, with 6 bases between.

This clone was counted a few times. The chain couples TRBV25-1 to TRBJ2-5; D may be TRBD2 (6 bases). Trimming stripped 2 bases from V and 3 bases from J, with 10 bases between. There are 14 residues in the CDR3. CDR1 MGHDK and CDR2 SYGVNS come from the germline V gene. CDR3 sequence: CASSEDQREETQYF. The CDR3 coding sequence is TGTGCCAGCAGTGAAGACCAGCGGGAAGAGACCCAGTACTTC.

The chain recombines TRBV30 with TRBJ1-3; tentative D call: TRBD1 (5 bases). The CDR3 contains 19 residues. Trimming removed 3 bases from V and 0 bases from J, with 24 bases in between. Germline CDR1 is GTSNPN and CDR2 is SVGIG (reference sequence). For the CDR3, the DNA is TGTGCCTGGAGCCGTACCTTCCGGGACTCTGAACACTCTGGAAACACCATATATTTT. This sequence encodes CAWSRTFRDSEHSGNTIYF.

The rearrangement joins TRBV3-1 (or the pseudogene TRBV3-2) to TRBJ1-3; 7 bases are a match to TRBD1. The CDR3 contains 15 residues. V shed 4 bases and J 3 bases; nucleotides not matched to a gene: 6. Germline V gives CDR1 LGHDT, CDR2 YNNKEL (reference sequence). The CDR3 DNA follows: TGTGCCAGCAGCCGAAAGACAGGGTTTGGAAACACCATATATTTT. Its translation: CASSRKTGFGNTIYF.

The CDR3 nucleotides are TGTGCCAGCAGGAGTGACAGATACGAGCAGTACGTC. Protein sequence: CASRSDRYEQYV. The chain carries TRBV6-6 and TRBJ2-7; D may be TRBD1 (5 bases). This CDR3 is built from 12 residues. Trimming shortened V by 6 bases and J by 4 bases, and 10 bases separated the two germline ends. Germline V gene sequence: CDR1 MNHNY, CDR2 SVGAGI (reference sequence).

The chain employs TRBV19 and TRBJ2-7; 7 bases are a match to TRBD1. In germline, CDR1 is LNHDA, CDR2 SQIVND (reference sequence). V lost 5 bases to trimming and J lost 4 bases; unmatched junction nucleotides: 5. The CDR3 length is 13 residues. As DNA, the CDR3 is TGTGCCAGTAGTCCAGGGACAGATTACGAGCAGTACGTC. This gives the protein CASSPGTDYEQYV.